This T cell receptor (beta chain) was captured in a study of graft-versus-host responses after intestinal transplantation. For the study at large: All recipients got anti-thymocyte globulin induction, then tacrolimus and steroids for roughly three years. Regarding the study as a whole: GvH clones surfaced in recipient marrow, some emerging earlier in ileum or blood.

Profiling relied on immunoSEQ multiplex PCR, and the TCRdb table lists in-frame clones only, not all of them. Here the sample spans about 90,000 clones, more than 85% being singletons. Comment on this clone: What it binds is unknown.

From germline, CDR1 is WSHSY and CDR2 SAAADI. Trimming cost V 11 bases and J 5 bases, with 24 bases left between them. The CDR3 extends over 16 amino acids. This TCR derives from a human donor who received an intestinal transplant. The material sequenced was unstimulated CD8+ T cells sorted from spleen or lymph node cells, taken before intestinal transplant. This rearrangement joins TRBV10-2 to TRBJ2-2; D uncertain. CDR3 sequence: CARPPPARGETGELFF. The CDR3 coding sequence is TGCGCCCGACCCCCCCCAGCTAGAGGCGAGACCGGGGAGCTGTTTTTT.